The clone carrying this T cell receptor beta chain has at least ten counts. What it recognizes is unknown. V lost 2 bases and J 3 bases, leaving 17 bases between the germline ends. Germline-derived CDR1 and CDR2 are LGHDT and YNNKEL (reference sequence). This CDR3 spans 16 amino acids. This sample is drawn from a study of molecular identifiers for immune sequencing clone quantification. Study findings and constraints: One cell's worth of spiked Jurkat TCR RNA was reportedly detectable among 1 million or so naive cells.

TCRdb passed the PCR reads through MiXCR, listing each CDR3 protein once. The data show more than 85,000 distinct CDR3 sequences, roughly a third seen once. The chain carries TRBV3-1 and TRBJ2-7, with D maybe TRBD2 (5 bases). The TCR was taken from a human donor in good health. Some libraries in this study had Jurkat cell RNA spiked in. The sequencing input was naive CD8+ T cells from blood, with Jurkat cell RNA spiked in. The sample's subset: FACS-sorted CD8+CD4-CCR7+CD45RA+ naive T cells. The CDR3 DNA reads TGTGCCAGCAGCCAATCCTCAGTAGGCCGGGACTACGAGCAGTACTTC. Amino acids: CASSQSSVGRDYEQYF.